The T cell receptor beta chain described here comes from a study of cytomegalovirus exposure and HLA in healthy donors. Study context: Among 398 genotyped donors, about 85% fell in the Caucasian-associated ancestry cluster. Overall study results and limits: In presence/absence analyses, roughly uniform sequencing depth across donors was assumed. Within an earlier analysis, most TCR beta V segments proved productive either about 90% or about 30% of the time.

V lost 0 bases, J lost 0 bases, and 9 bases stayed unmatched. The CDR3 length is 19 residues. Looked up from germline, CDR1 is SGHRS and CDR2 is YFSETQ. The PCR ran on 60 Vbeta and 13 Jbeta primers. Sequenced by immunoSEQ multiplex PCR; TCRdb stores in-frame clones only, minus some. The sample has around 100,000 clones, roughly 70% seen once. Details on this clone: Antigen: not known.

This sequence joins TRBV5-1 and TRBJ1-3; 10 bases are a match to TRBD1. Sequencing used PBMCs. This receptor was identified in a woman in her thirties or forties in good health and CMV-seropositive. The CDR3 sequence is CASSLVGTGASFSGNTIYF. In DNA, the CDR3 is TGCGCCAGCAGCTTGGTTGGGACAGGGGCCTCTTTCTCTGGAAACACCATATATTTT.